This passage covers 9 T cell receptor beta chains from one sample sequenced in a study of blood T cells in healthy people across ages. Next came a second PCR, run for about 7 to 11 cycles, which used a sample-barcoded 5' primer along with a J-beta primer mix. TCRdb independently ran MiXCR on the 5' RACE reads; one entry per CDR3 protein. The data hold 1.5 million to 2 million distinct CDR3 sequences, with about 39% observed a single time. Material: blood. Every receptor here comes from a human donor in good health.

About this clonotype: The junction shows a germline mismatch at one end, possibly a read error. For the CDR3, the DNA is TGTGCCACCAGTGGTTTGAGGAGGGAGGGTGTAAGCAATCAGCCCCAGCATTTT. It translates to CATSGLRREGVSNQPQHF. V is TRBV24-1 and J is TRBJ1-5; D unclear. The CDR3 loop spans 18 amino acids. Germline V gene lookup returns CDR1 KGHDR and CDR2 SFDVKD.

This chain uses TRBV4-3 with TRBJ1-2, with a tentative D call TRBD1 (6 bases). The germline V gene encodes CDR1 LGHNA and CDR2 YSLEER. Deletions cut 4 bases from V and 0 bases from J, with 15 bases between. CDR3 length: 16 amino acids. CDR3 nucleotide sequence: TGCGCCAGCAGCCTCTTTTCAGGGGTCACTAACTATGGCTACACCTTC. Protein: CASSLFSGVTNYGYTF.

This clonotype came up a few times. The chain recombines TRBV20-1 with TRBJ2-3, with D hard to call. The CDR3 has 14 residues. Germline V gives CDR1 DFQATT, CDR2 SNEGSKA (reference sequence). Trimming shortened V by 1 base and J by 1 base, and 9 bases separated the two germline ends. CDR3 nucleotide sequence: TGCAGTGCTAGAGGGATCGAAGGCACAGATACGCAGTATTTT. Encoded protein: CSARGIEGTDTQYF.

This clonotype was seen a few times. The rearrangement uses TRBV4-2 and TRBJ1-4, with a weak D call TRBD1 (5 bases). The V gene's germline CDR1 is LGHNA and CDR2 YNFKEQ. There are 15 residues in the CDR3. Trimming cost V 4 bases and J 7 bases, with 16 bases left between them. The DNA for the CDR3 is TGTGCCAGCAGCCCGAACAGGTTCCGTAGTGAAAAACTGTTTTTT. It translates to CASSPNRFRSEKLFF.

This clonotype occurred many times. The chain uses TRBV4-3 and TRBJ2-6; D gene ambiguous. V lost 0 bases and J 0 bases, leaving 12 bases between the germline ends. The CDR3 has 18 amino acids. CDR1 and CDR2 from the germline V gene are LGHNA and YSLEER. In nucleotides, the CDR3 is TGCGCCAGCAGCCAAGAGGTCCAAGGCAACTCTGGGGCCAACGTCCTGACTTTC. This encodes CASSQEVQGNSGANVLTF.

The CDR3 here is CSARDYGGWTDTQYF. DNA for the CDR3: TGCAGTGCTAGAGATTACGGGGGATGGACAGATACGCAGTATTTT. The chain is built from TRBV20-1 and TRBJ2-3; TRBD2 might be the D (6 bases). The germline V and J ends were trimmed by 0 bases and 3 bases, with 13 bases remaining between them. In germline, CDR1 is DFQATT, CDR2 SNEGSKA (reference sequence). CDR3 length: 15 residues.

The chain has TRBV20-1 and TRBJ2-5; 8 bases agree with TRBD2. After removal of 0 bases from V and 0 bases from J, the junction contained 3 bases not matched to a gene. Germline values: CDR1 DFQATT, CDR2 SNEGSKA (reference sequence). This CDR3 has 15 residues. The CDR3 sequence is CSAREERGYQETQYF. The CDR3 DNA sequence: TGCAGTGCTAGAGAAGAGCGGGGGTACCAAGAGACCCAGTACTTC.

This clonotype was seen only a few times. V and J are TRBV6-6 and TRBJ1-2; TRBD1 is a possible D gene (5 bases). Looked up from germline, CDR1 is MNHNY and CDR2 is SVGAGI (reference sequence). V was trimmed by 1 base and J by 5 bases, leaving 11 bases between them. The CDR3 contains 14 residues. CDR3 sequence reads: CASSYLGDLYGYTF. The CDR3 DNA is TGTGCCAGCAGTTACTTAGGGGATTTATATGGCTACACCTTC.

The chain joins TRBV11-3 to TRBJ2-1, with TRBD2 matching 7 bases. This CDR3 has 14 residues. Per germline, CDR1 SGHNT and CDR2 YENEEA. With V trimmed by 5 bases and J by 7 bases, 8 bases remained unmatched. In DNA form, the CDR3 reads TGTGCCAGCAGCCCGCGACTAGCCTGGAATGAGCAGTTCTTC. Its translation is CASSPRLAWNEQFF. Variable domain in full (rest from reference TRBV11-3 and TRBJ2-1): EAGVVQSPRYKIIEKKQPVAFWCNPISGHNTLYWYLQNLGQGPELLIRYENEEAVDDSQLPKDRFSAERLKGVDSTLKIQPAELGDSAVYLCASSPRLAWNEQFFGPGTRLTVL.